The source of this TCR beta chain is a study of T cell repertoires in cytomegalovirus infection. Whole-study findings and limits: The response measured ex vivo was dominated by TCR beta clonotypes (HLA-C-restricted and CMV-specific).

A note on this clonotype: Its target is not known.

The V gene's germline CDR1 is MNHEY and CDR2 SVGEGT. This CDR3 has 17 residues. The ends lost 5 bases at V and 1 base at J; junction bases unmatched: 10. TCRdb reprocessed the reads with MiXCR, giving one entry per CDR3 protein. The repertoire consists of hundreds of thousands of distinct CDR3 sequences, with about a sixth occurring once and the leading ten covering 12%. This sequence originates from a human donor in good health (CMV status not recorded). Some clones in this sample may be carry-over from other donors' samples. V and J are TRBV6-2 or TRBV6-3 and TRBJ2-1; 8 nucleotides match TRBD1. The sequenced sample was PBMCs. The CDR3 DNA sequence: TGTGCCAGCAGTAGCCACCTCCGGGACAGGTCCTACAATGAGCAGTTCTTC. It encodes CASSSHLRDRSYNEQFF.